The sequence of this TCR beta chain was determined in a study of blood T cell repertoires in COVID-19. Study details: Some COVID-19 samples were acute and others convalescent; all came from the United States, Italy and Spain. Sample material is recorded as cDNA or gDNA derived from T cells, B-cell-depleted T cells, or PBMCs.

The germline V and J ends were trimmed by 3 bases and 0 bases, with 9 bases remaining between them. Germline loops: CDR1 MNHNS, CDR2 SASEGT. This CDR3 comprises 15 residues. Authors' analysis steps: Using reference gene primer amplification, nucleated cell counts were estimated. Assay used: immunoSEQ multiplex PCR; TCRdb lists only in-frame clones, some missing. The DNA gave D and trimming, while V, J and clone size come from that table. The sample carries about 140,000 clones, about 91% recorded once. The sequence was obtained from a human donor in a cohort sampled during active COVID-19. Sequencing was done on a sample of peripheral blood. The chain combines TRBV6-1 with TRBJ2-4; the D is unclear. For the CDR3, the DNA is TGTGCCAGCAGTGATACTCTACGAGCCAAAAACATTCAGTACTTC. This codes for CASSDTLRAKNIQYF.